The next 9 T cell receptor beta chains were all read from a single sample in a study of prognosis after radiotherapy for stage I lung cancer (dated by TCRdb to the early 2020s). The sequencer listed for this sample is Illumina HiSeq 3000. Two rounds of multiplex PCR were used to amplify the TCR beta CDR3 region from genomic DNA. In the first round of PCR, primers specific to each TRBV and TRBJ gene were used, and the primer sequences are filed in Chinese patent CN105087789A. The public reads were run again by TCRdb, first through fastp at Q25 and then through MiXCR, and only productive beta chains were kept. When rows share a CDR3 protein, they turn into one entry using the most common DNA and genes. Across this sample there are about 18,000 distinct CDR3 sequences, with 44% seen only once. About 39% of the sample is in the top ten clones. The sample was PBMCs, taken before or after stereotactic body radiation therapy (not recorded which). These receptor sequences come from a donor aged 50 or older with non-small cell lung cancer.

On this clonotype: A far larger clone is off by one base, so a read error is likely. The gene calls are TRBV7-2 and TRBJ1-1; weak D call: TRBD1 (5 bases). This CDR3 has 15 residues. Germline V gene sequence: CDR1 SGHTA, CDR2 FQGNSA. Trimming cost V 3 bases and J 2 bases, with 13 bases left between them. The CDR3 DNA follows: TGTGCCAGCAGCTTGGGACGGTCCGCCAACACTGAAGCTTTCTTT. It is translated as CASSLGRSANTEAFF.

This clonotype has at least ten counts. The rearrangement joins TRBV9 to TRBJ2-7; D is possibly TRBD2 (6 bases). This CDR3 is 15 amino acids long. From germline, CDR1 is SGDLS and CDR2 YYNGEE. The V and J ends lost 0 bases and 2 bases respectively, with 12 bases between them. The CDR3 DNA reads TGTGCCAGCAGCGTAGGTGGTAGCGGACCCTACGAGCAGTACTTC. Translated: CASSVGGSGPYEQYF.

This rearrangement joins TRBV6-2 or TRBV6-3 to TRBJ1-5, with D hard to call. Germline CDR1 and CDR2: MNHEY and SVGEGT. The CDR3 extends over 17 amino acids. V was trimmed by 0 bases and J by 0 bases, leaving 12 bases between them. Here the CDR3 reads CASSYSSFSPSNQPQHF. The CDR3 bases are TGTGCCAGCAGTTACTCGAGTTTTTCACCTAGCAATCAGCCCCAGCATTTT.

This rearrangement joins TRBV18 to TRBJ2-7; TRBD1 agrees at 8 bases. V gave up 4 bases and J gave up 0 bases; unmatched junction bases: 5. The CDR3 extends over 15 amino acids. Looked up from germline, CDR1 is KGHSH and CDR2 is LQKENI. This chain's CDR3 is CASSQPTGVSYEQYF. CDR3 bases: TGTGCCAGCTCACAACCGACAGGGGTCTCCTACGAGCAGTACTTC. Based on the CDR3 plus reference TRBV18 and TRBJ2-7, the full variable domain is NAGVMQNPRHLVRRRGQEARLRCSPMKGHSHVYWYRQLPEEGLKFMVYLQKENIIDESGMPKERFSAEFPKEGPSILRIQQVVRGDSAAYFCASSQPTGVSYEQYFGPGTRLTVT.

The chain recombines TRBV12-3 or TRBV12-4 with TRBJ2-3, with a possible D match to TRBD2 (5 bases). V lost 4 bases, J lost 3 bases, and 11 bases lay in between. The CDR3 covers 14 residues. The CDR3 DNA is TGTGCCAGCAGTTCGCACGGGGTAACAGATACGCAGTATTTT. The encoded protein is CASSSHGVTDTQYF.

With respect to this clonotype: A far bigger clonotype differs at one base, so this is likely a read error. The genes are TRBV6-5 and TRBJ1-2; 8 positions match TRBD1. The CDR3 covers 11 residues. Trimming took 8 bases from V and 6 from J; bases not matched to a gene: 2. Per the germline V gene, CDR1 is MNHEY and CDR2 is SVGAGI. For the CDR3, the DNA is TGTGCCAGCCTGACAGGGGATGGCTACACCTTC. Its translation is CASLTGDGYTF.

The chain joins TRBV30 to TRBJ2-2; 11 bases fit TRBD2. The CDR3 extends over 18 amino acids. With 2 bases clipped from V and 4 bases from J, the junction kept 12 bases outside the gene matches. Per germline, CDR1 GTSNPN and CDR2 SVGIG (reference sequence). The CDR3 DNA reads TGTGCCTGGAGTTCCTGGACTAGCGGGCCCCTAGTCACCGGGGAGCTGTTTTTT. Encoded protein: CAWSSWTSGPLVTGELFF.

The chain is built from TRBV7-9 and TRBJ2-7; 7 nucleotides line up with TRBD2. The trim removed 2 bases at V and 3 bases at J, leaving 1 base unmatched. The germline CDR1 and CDR2 sequences are SEHNR and FQNEAQ (reference sequence). This CDR3 has 13 residues. The CDR3 sequence: CASSLSGNYEQYF. The DNA of the CDR3 is TGTGCCAGCAGCTTAAGCGGGAACTACGAGCAGTACTTC.

This clonotype was detected only once. This sequence joins TRBV5-1 and TRBJ2-5; no definite D call. V lost 3 bases, J lost 3 bases, and 15 bases lay in between. CDR1 and CDR2 from the germline V gene are SGHRS and YFSETQ. The CDR3 runs to 15 residues. CDR3 protein: CASSWRWSSEETQYF. The CDR3 nucleotides read TGCGCCAGCAGCTGGCGGTGGAGCTCGGAAGAGACCCAGTACTTC.